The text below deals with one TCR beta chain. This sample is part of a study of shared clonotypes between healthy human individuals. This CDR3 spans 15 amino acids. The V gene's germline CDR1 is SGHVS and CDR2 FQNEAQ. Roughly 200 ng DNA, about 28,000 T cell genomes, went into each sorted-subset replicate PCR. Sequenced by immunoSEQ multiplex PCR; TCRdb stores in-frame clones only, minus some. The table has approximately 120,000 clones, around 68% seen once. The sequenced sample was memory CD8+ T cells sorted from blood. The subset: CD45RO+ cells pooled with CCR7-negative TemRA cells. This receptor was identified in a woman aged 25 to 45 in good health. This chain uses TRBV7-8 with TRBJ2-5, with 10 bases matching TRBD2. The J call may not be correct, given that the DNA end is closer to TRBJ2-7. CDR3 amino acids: CASSQRTSGRYEQYF. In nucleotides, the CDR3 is TGTGCCAGCAGCCAGAGGACTAGCGGACGATACGAGCAGTACTTC.